The source of this T cell receptor (beta chain) is a study of shared clonotypes between healthy human individuals (dated by TCRdb to 2018 to 2020). For the wider study: The cohort included three men and two women between 18 and 49 years of age. To estimate repertoire size and how much clonotype sharing occurs between individuals, the study deeply sequenced the blood TCR repertoires of roughly 5 healthy adults. Different laboratories and diverse techniques were used to prepare libraries and sequence TCR repertoires, to increase sequencing depth and limit assay-specific biases. Per donor, three plates each were used for CD4 naive and CD4 memory, two for CD8 naive, and one for CD8 memory. Each donor's leukapheresis produced roughly between roughly 0.85 and 10 billion PBMCs. Study-wide conclusions, independent of this receptor: Sampling was restricted to blood, and TCR repertoires in tissues likely differ from the TCR repertoires found in blood. Approximately 5% of naive CD4, 3.5% of naive CD8, 2.3% of memory CD4, and more than 0.35% of memory CD8 clonotypes were shared across several donors. The genetic and exposure-history diversity represented was limited by the small number of donors. Incomplete sequencing was indicated by rarefaction of sorted-subset datasets, despite the large sequencing depth. Compared with non-shared clonotypes, the clonotypes found in all four sorted-subset donors had higher generation probabilities. Pairwise subsampling indicated that sequencing depth was expected to affect the degree of clonotype sharing among donors. Estimated clonotype richness was generally larger for naive than for memory subsets.

Comment on this clone: Its target antigen remains unknown. Base qualities are not at hand, and no much larger clone is one base apart.

Using the deep immunoSEQ assay, TCR CDR3 regions were amplified from genomic DNA by multiplex PCR. Extracted genomic DNA from each cell subset was spread evenly across all wells of several immunoSEQ 96-well plates, with each plate serving as a replicate. For sorted subsets, around 0.2 ug of genomic DNA, equivalent to 25,000 to 35,000 T cell genomes, went into each replicate PCR. Purified libraries were quantified with a Qubit 3.0 fluorometer, sized on a Bioanalyzer 2100, and re-quantified with the KAPA Library Quantification kit. Every immunoSEQ 96-well plate was sequenced on a dedicated single-read 150-cycle Illumina NextSeq 550 flow cell. Regarding the original processing steps: Because only junctional sequences without quality scores were contained in the immunoSEQ output, filtering matching that applied to full-length reads could not be performed. Sequences were annotated with PyIR, a Python wrapper for IgBLAST v1.9, using IMGT germline references to assign V/J genes and CDR3. Reads with weak V/J assignments (E-value above 1e-6), missing CDR3, stop codons, out-of-frame junctions, or ambiguous translated residues were removed. V3J clonotypes were defined by identical inferred V gene, J gene, and CDR3 amino acid sequence. Percentage overlap between repertoires was computed as shared unique clonotypes divided by the size of the smaller repertoire. RTK rarefaction, the Chao1 estimator, and Recon v2.1 estimates of unobserved clonotypes were used to assess repertoire richness. For all TCRbeta clonotypes obtained by the gDNA method from several donors, generation probabilities were computed with OLGA. In TCRdb, the immuneACCESS table is reduced to in-frame sequences with V and J assigned. These tables do not hold every clone; where another copy was compared, an unresolved V gene accounts for under half, and the others remain unexplained. Clone size and the V and J calls come from that table; the DNA yielded D and trimming. In this sample the table shows fewer than 850,000 clones, less than 95% of which occur a single time. The top ten constitute 30% to 35% of the sample.

The donors were healthy, HIV-negative adults with no recently reported acute infections or vaccinations. Every donor was a Caucasian adult residing in Nashville, Tennessee, USA. CD8 memory samples combined magnetically selected CD45RO+ cells with CCR7-negative CD45RA+ effector memory (TemRA) cells. Blood was obtained by leukapheresis, after which PBMCs were separated by Ficoll-Histopaque density gradient centrifugation and cryopreserved in liquid nitrogen vapor phase. Purity and quantity of every magnetically sorted T cell population were checked by analytical flow cytometry. Each sorted fraction had its genomic DNA isolated and then quantified by UV absorbance on a Nanodrop 2000c. The CDR3 holds 18 amino acids from the cysteine to the phenylalanine. The sequence is cut down to CDR3 DNA, 54 bases in frame from base 1.

The sequence was collected from a man aged 18 to 29 in good health. Some clones in this sample may be carry-over from other donors' samples. Sequencing input: memory CD8+ T cells from PBMCs. Taken with the paper, the label for cell subset or site translates to: CD45RO+ cells pooled with CCR7-negative TemRA cells. The chain is encoded by TRBV21-1 joined to TRBJ2-1; TRBD2 is taken as the D call from the table, unchecked against the DNA. TRBV21-1 is a pseudogene segment. The DNA is TGTGCCAGCAGCAAAGAAGCCCCGGGAAGTCGGATGGGCAATGAGCAGTTCTTC. It is translated as CASSKEAPGSRMGNEQFF.